A selection of T cell receptor beta chains follows, all from one sample in a study of T cell responses to AZD1222 COVID-19 vaccine. This table comes from immunoSEQ multiplex PCR, and its TCRdb copy is limited to in-frame clones, with some not included. The sample consists of about 120,000 clones, roughly 85% of them appearing once. The source was peripheral blood, collected on day 0 of AZD1222 vaccination. These receptors came from an adult in good health. The CDR3 runs from the conserved cysteine through the conserved F or W. A D gene is named only where the DNA matches it firmly. Clone size is stated in some rows and not others, as once, few, many or a class when expanded.

size	V	D	J	length	CDR3	DNA
NA	TRBV7-2	TRBD1	TRBJ2-3	14	CASSDRASADTQYF	TGTGCCAGCAGCGACAGGGCTTCAGCAGATACGCAGTATTTT
NA	TRBV20-1	NA	TRBJ2-7	14	CSASRAFLSYEQYF	TGCAGTGCTAGTCGGGCGTTCCTCTCCTACGAGCAGTACTTC
NA	TRBV5-1	TRBD1	TRBJ1-1	15	CASSPEDRANTEAFF	TGCGCCAGCAGCCCGGAGGACAGGGCTAACACTGAAGCTTTCTTT
once	TRBV6-5	NA	TRBJ1-2	14	CASGNQHNPWGYTF	TGTGCCAGCGGCAACCAACACAACCCTTGGGGCTACACCTTC
NA	TRBV2	NA	TRBJ1-2	13	CASKSWDGYGYTF	TGTGCCAGCAAGAGTTGGGACGGCTATGGCTACACCTTC
once	TRBV7-2	TRBD2	TRBJ2-1	15	CASSVGLAGVLEQFF	TGTGCCAGCAGCGTCGGACTAGCGGGAGTACTTGAGCAGTTCTTC
NA	TRBV28	NA	TRBJ2-7	11	CASIPPYEQYF	TGTGCCAGCATTCCACCCTACGAGCAGTACTTC
NA	TRBV5-1	NA	TRBJ2-3	15	CASSLARVSTDTQYF	TGCGCCAGCAGCTTGGCTCGGGTTAGCACAGATACGCAGTATTTT
NA	TRBV5-6	NA	TRBJ2-3	15	CASSFYGRNADTQYF	TGTGCCAGCAGCTTTTATGGGCGCAACGCAGATACGCAGTATTTT
NA	TRBV12-3/TRBV12-4	TRBD1	TRBJ1-5	13	CASSQDRDQPQHF	TGTGCCAGCAGTCAGGACAGGGATCAGCCCCAGCATTTT
NA	TRBV7-6	NA	TRBJ2-1	14	CASSPRGHYNEQFF	TGTGCCAGCAGCCCTCGGGGGCATTACAATGAGCAGTTCTTC
NA	TRBV7-2	NA	TRBJ1-5	14	CASSLAGRHQPQHF	TGTGCCAGCAGCTTAGCTGGCCGACATCAGCCCCAGCATTTT
few	TRBV9	TRBD1	TRBJ1-1	14	CASSALRGRTEAFF	TGTGCCAGCAGCGCTTTAAGGGGGCGGACTGAAGCTTTCTTT
once	TRBV6-5	TRBD1	TRBJ2-7	13	CASSADRFYEQYF	TGTGCCAGCAGCGCGGACAGGTTCTACGAGCAGTACTTC
NA	TRBV18	NA	TRBJ2-7	16	CASSQNLASAAYEQYF	TGTGCCAGCTCACAGAACCTAGCGAGTGCCGCCTACGAGCAGTACTTC
NA	TRBV2	NA	TRBJ2-7	14	CASSVSRISYEQYF	TGTGCCAGCAGTGTTTCCAGGATCTCCTACGAGCAGTACTTC
NA	TRBV7-9	NA	TRBJ2-1	17	CASSLALTGPVSNEQFF	TGTGCCAGCAGCTTAGCGCTAACGGGCCCCGTGAGCAATGAGCAGTTCTTC
NA	TRBV3-1/TRBV3-2	TRBD2	TRBJ2-3	15	CASSQVLAGTDTQYF	TGTGCCAGCAGCCAAGTACTAGCGGGCACAGATACGCAGTATTTT